These 24 T cell receptor beta chains were sequenced from one sample in a study of metastatic and nonmetastatic thyroid tumors (dated by TCRdb to 2019 to 2021). Libraries were made using PCR. These reads were obtained on an Illumina HiSeq 4000. The public reads were quality trimmed at Q25 with fastp and then assembled into clones with MiXCR by TCRdb, keeping productive beta chains. The sample table contains under 4,000 clones; only one count was recorded for approximately 40% of them. 13% to 15% of the sample is in the top ten clones. No patient had received any treatment before thyroid surgery. Sequenced sample: adjacent normal tissue. These receptors came from a male donor with papillary thyroid cancer or a benign thyroid nodule (not recorded which). Some clones in this sample may be carry-over from other donors' samples.

The gene calls are TRBV19 and TRBJ2-3; no firm D call. The CDR3 extends over 16 amino acids. Trimming took 3 bases from V and 3 from J, leaving 16 bases between them. CDR1 and CDR2 (germline): LNHDA, SQIVND (reference sequence). CDR3 sequence (DNA): TGTGCCAGTAGTATTGGTGTGGGAATTTCAACAGATACGCAGTATTTT. The encoded protein is CASSIGVGISTDTQYF.

The V call is TRBV27, the J call TRBJ2-7, with a weak D call TRBD2 (6 bases). The CDR3 is 13 amino acids. The V and J ends lost 4 bases and 7 bases respectively, with 14 bases between them. CDR1 and CDR2 (germline): MNHEY, SMNVEV (reference sequence). CDR3 residues: CASSSPGGREQYF. Written as DNA, the CDR3 is TGTGCCAGCAGTTCCCCCGGGGGTAGGGAGCAGTACTTC.

CDR3: CASSDYRWLTYGYTF. The CDR3 DNA reads as TGTGCCAGCAGTGATTATCGGTGGCTTACCTATGGCTACACCTTC. The rearrangement uses TRBV2 and TRBJ1-2; the D is unclear. Trimming removed 3 bases at V and 4 bases at J, with 15 bases between. Per germline, CDR1 SNHLY and CDR2 FYNNEI. The CDR3 is made up of 15 amino acids.

The chain combines TRBV2 with TRBJ1-2, with D possibly matching TRBD1 (6 bases). The length of the CDR3 is 13 residues. V gave up 6 bases and J gave up 7 bases, with 15 bases separating them. Germline CDR1 SNHLY, CDR2 FYNNEI. The CDR3 reads CASRLGALFGYTF. In DNA form, the CDR3 reads TGTGCCAGCAGGTTGGGGGCGCTCTTTGGCTACACCTTC.

The chain uses TRBV5-1 and TRBJ2-7, with 7 bases fitting TRBD1. Germline lookup yields CDR1 SGHRS and CDR2 YFSETQ. V gave up 4 bases and J gave up 7 bases; unmatched junction bases: 8. The CDR3 totals 13 residues. Here the CDR3 reads CASSVGTAWEQYF. CDR3 bases: TGCGCCAGCAGCGTCGGGACAGCATGGGAGCAGTACTTC.

This clone was seen a handful of times. V is TRBV6-5 and J is TRBJ2-7; D not resolved. CDR3 length: 13 amino acids. Looked up from germline, CDR1 is MNHEY and CDR2 is SVGAGI. The ends were cut back, 4 bases at V and 2 bases at J, with 9 bases in the middle. DNA of the CDR3: TGTGCCAGCAGTTTGGACGCTCCCTACGAGCAGTACTTC. This translates into CASSLDAPYEQYF.

The V and J genes are TRBV6-1 and TRBJ1-6, with D perhaps TRBD1 (5 bases). This CDR3 spans 16 amino acids. Trimming pared 5 bases from V and 2 bases from J, leaving 13 bases between. Germline CDR1 and CDR2: MNHNS and SASEGT. The CDR3 protein is CASSSSQGTYNSPLHF. The CDR3 DNA sequence: TGTGCCAGCAGTTCAAGCCAGGGTACCTATAATTCACCCCTCCACTTT.

The CDR3 bases are TGTGCCAGCAGTTACGAAGCTAGCGGGAGGGCCGGGGAGACCCAGTACTTC. Amino acids: CASSYEASGRAGETQYF. The chain employs TRBV6-2 or TRBV6-3 and TRBJ2-5; 12 bases align to TRBD2. Germline assignment: CDR1 MNHEY and CDR2 SVGEGT. V lost 2 bases and J lost 5; bases outside the gene matches: 9. This CDR3 has 17 amino acids.

CDR3: CASRPHTERTEAFF. CDR3 DNA: TGTGCCAGCAGACCACACACAGAGAGGACTGAAGCTTTCTTT. The chain combines TRBV11-2 with TRBJ1-1; D call uncertain. The V end was cut by 6 bases, the J end by 5 bases, with 16 bases between. Germline CDR1 SGHAT, CDR2 FQNNGV. The CDR3 loop spans 14 amino acids.

This clone is categorized as medium-sized. The chain carries TRBV11-2 and TRBJ1-1; 7 bases line up with TRBD1. Trimming took 7 bases from V and 8 from J; bases not matched to a gene: 7. Germline V gene lookup returns CDR1 SGHAT and CDR2 FQNNGV. The CDR3 is 12 amino acids. In nucleotides, the CDR3 is TGTGCCAGCAACAAAAGGACAGGAGAAGCTTTCTTT. It encodes CASNKRTGEAFF.

In its sample, this clone is medium-sized. The chain is built from TRBV7-8 and TRBJ1-1; tentative D call: TRBD1 (6 bases). CDR3 length equals 15 residues. Trimming took 5 bases from V and 3 from J, leaving 16 bases between them. Germline values: CDR1 SGHVS, CDR2 FQNEAQ. The CDR3 here is CASSPLWGAYTEAFF. The CDR3 DNA follows: TGTGCCAGCAGCCCGCTGTGGGGGGCATACACTGAAGCTTTCTTT.

This sequence joins TRBV20-1 and TRBJ1-6; D call uncertain. V was pared by 3 bases and J by 10 bases, with 13 bases between. CDR1 DFQATT and CDR2 SNEGSKA come from the germline V gene (reference sequence). This CDR3 has 13 residues. CDR3 amino acids: CSASLGTGSPLHF. CDR3 DNA: TGCAGTGCTAGTTTGGGCACCGGGTCACCCCTCCACTTT.

The chain recombines TRBV27 with TRBJ2-1; 14 nucleotides align to TRBD2. The CDR3 is 17 residues long. V trimming: 2 bases; J trimming: 5 bases; junction bases outside the gene matches: 5. The germline V gene encodes CDR1 MNHEY and CDR2 SMNVEV (reference sequence). The CDR3: CASSLRLAGGPNNEQFF. CDR3 nucleotide sequence: TGTGCCAGCAGTTTACGACTAGCGGGAGGGCCAAACAATGAGCAGTTCTTC.

V and J are TRBV30 and TRBJ2-7; the D is unclear. Germline V gives CDR1 GTSNPN, CDR2 SVGIG (reference sequence). The V gene lost 4 bases and the J gene lost 0 bases, with 16 bases spanning the gap. This CDR3 spans 15 amino acids. The CDR3 reads CAWKNVAYSSYEQYF. The CDR3 DNA is TGTGCCTGGAAGAACGTGGCGTATAGCTCCTACGAGCAGTACTTC.

The chain has TRBV27 and TRBJ2-3, with D possibly being TRBD1 (6 bases). The DNA end lines up better with TRBJ1-5; the J call may be wrong. The CDR3 extends over 14 amino acids. From germline, CDR1 is MNHEY and CDR2 SMNVEV (reference sequence). The CDR3 protein is CASSASWRTDTQHF. Here the CDR3 DNA reads TGTGCCAGCAGCGCCAGCTGGCGGACAGATACGCAGCATTTT.

This clone was picked up a small number of times. The chain links TRBV9 to TRBJ1-1; a weak D match, TRBD1 (5 bases). V lost 7 bases, J lost 0 bases, and 7 bases lay in between. The CDR3 is 12 amino acids. CDR1 and CDR2 (germline): SGDLS, YYNGEE. In DNA, the CDR3 is TGTGCCAGCGGGGGACTGAACACTGAAGCTTTCTTT. As protein: CASGGLNTEAFF.

The chain employs TRBV6-4 and TRBJ2-5; 7 nucleotides agree with TRBD2. The CDR3 totals 14 residues. V lost 3 bases to trimming and J lost 1 base; unmatched junction nucleotides: 2. Germline CDR1 MRHNA, CDR2 SNTAGT. The CDR3 DNA reads as TGTGCCAGCAGTGAAAGCGGGGCCCAAGAGACCCAGTACTTC. Protein: CASSESGAQETQYF.

The chain recombines TRBV20-1 with TRBJ2-5, with D perhaps TRBD1 or TRBD2 (5 bases each). The V end lost 8 bases, the J end lost 2 bases, and 15 bases lay between the germline ends. The CDR3 is made up of 13 amino acids. The germline gives CDR1 DFQATT, CDR2 SNEGSKA (reference sequence). Written as DNA, the CDR3 is TGCAGTTCGGGACCGGGTCTGCAAGAGACCCAGTACTTC. Its protein is CSSGPGLQETQYF.

Details on this clone: Possible read error: a much larger clone is one base away. This specimen includes other DNA sequences encoding the same CDR3. The rearrangement uses TRBV27 and TRBJ2-7, with TRBD2 identical over 11 bases. Germline CDR1 is MNHEY and CDR2 is SMNVEV (reference sequence). The CDR3 loop spans 18 amino acids. J gave up 4 bases and V 5 bases, and 16 bases lay outside the gene matches. The CDR3 nucleotides are TGTGCCAGCAGTCAAGCCGAGGGGACTAGCGGAGCCCCTTACGAGCAGTACTTC. Its protein product is CASSQAEGTSGAPYEQYF.

This clone is judged large. The rearrangement uses TRBV6-2 or TRBV6-3 and TRBJ1-1; D remains unclear. The germline gives CDR1 MNHEY, CDR2 SVGEGT. The CDR3 is made up of 10 amino acids. V was pared by 3 bases and J by 12 bases, with 8 bases between. CDR3 DNA: TGTGCCAGCAGTTATGGGGAAACTTTCTTT. It encodes CASSYGETFF.

The rearrangement joins TRBV6-1 to TRBJ2-1; tentative D call: TRBD2 (6 bases). Per germline, CDR1 MNHNS and CDR2 SASEGT. The CDR3 loop spans 13 amino acids. V was clipped by 6 bases and J by 7 bases, with 13 bases between them. The chain's CDR3 is CASRGLALNEQFF. Written as DNA, the CDR3 is TGTGCCAGCAGAGGTCTAGCGTTGAATGAGCAGTTCTTC.

The chain couples TRBV11-2 to TRBJ1-3; D is unclear. With 0 bases removed from V and 4 bases from J, the gap between germline ends came to 4 bases. The CDR3 runs to 13 residues. Per germline, CDR1 SGHAT and CDR2 FQNNGV. The CDR3 protein is CASSLDAGNTIYF. CDR3 in DNA: TGTGCCAGCAGCTTAGATGCCGGAAACACCATATATTTT.

The chain employs TRBV20-1 and TRBJ2-2, with 15 nucleotides matching TRBD2. The CDR3 extends over 19 amino acids. Germline CDR1 and CDR2: DFQATT and SNEGSKA (reference sequence). V was pared by 3 bases and J by 5 bases, with 13 bases of the junction left unmatched. The CDR3 sequence: CSAREIGLAGGPGTGELFF. The CDR3, as DNA: TGCAGTGCTAGGGAAATTGGACTAGCGGGAGGGCCAGGGACCGGGGAGCTGTTTTTT.

This clone is classed as large. J is TRBJ1-6 and V is TRBV10-1; TRBD1 aligns across 12 bases. Unmatched junction bases numbered 16, after V lost 10 bases and J lost 3 bases. The CDR3 runs to 19 residues. CDR1 and CDR2 from the germline V gene are WNHNN and SYGVQD (reference sequence). The CDR3 coding sequence is TGCGCCATGAACCGGGACAGGGGGCCTATACTCTTCTATAATTCACCCCTCCACTTT. Its translation: CAMNRDRGPILFYNSPLHF.